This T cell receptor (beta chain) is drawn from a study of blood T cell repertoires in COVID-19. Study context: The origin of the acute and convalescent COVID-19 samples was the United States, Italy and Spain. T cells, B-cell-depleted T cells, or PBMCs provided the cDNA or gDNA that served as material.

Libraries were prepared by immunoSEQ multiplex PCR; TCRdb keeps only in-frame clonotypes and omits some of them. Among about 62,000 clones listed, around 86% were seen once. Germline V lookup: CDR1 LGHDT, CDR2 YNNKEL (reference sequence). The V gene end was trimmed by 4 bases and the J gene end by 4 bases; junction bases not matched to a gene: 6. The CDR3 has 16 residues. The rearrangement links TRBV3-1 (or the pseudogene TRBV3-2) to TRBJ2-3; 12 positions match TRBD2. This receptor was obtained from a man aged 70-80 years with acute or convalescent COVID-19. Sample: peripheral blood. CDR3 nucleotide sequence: TGTGCCAGCAGCCGCAGACTAGCGGGAGCCTCAGATACGCAGTATTTT. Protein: CASSRRLAGASDTQYF.